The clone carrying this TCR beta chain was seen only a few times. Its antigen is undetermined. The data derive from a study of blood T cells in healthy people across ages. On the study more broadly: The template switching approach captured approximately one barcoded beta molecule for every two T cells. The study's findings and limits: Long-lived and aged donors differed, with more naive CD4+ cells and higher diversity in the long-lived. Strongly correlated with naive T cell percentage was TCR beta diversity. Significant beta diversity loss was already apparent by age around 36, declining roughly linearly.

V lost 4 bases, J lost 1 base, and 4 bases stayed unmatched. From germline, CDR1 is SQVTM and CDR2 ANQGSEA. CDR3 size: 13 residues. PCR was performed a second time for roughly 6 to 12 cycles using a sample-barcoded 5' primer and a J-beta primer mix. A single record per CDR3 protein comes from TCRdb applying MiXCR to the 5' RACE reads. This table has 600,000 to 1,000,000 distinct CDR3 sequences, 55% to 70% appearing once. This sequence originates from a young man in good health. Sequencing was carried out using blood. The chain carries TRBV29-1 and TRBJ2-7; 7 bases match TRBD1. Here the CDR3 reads CSVGRTGSYEQYF. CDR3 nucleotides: TGCAGCGTTGGGCGGACAGGTTCCTACGAGCAGTACTTC.